This T cell receptor beta chain is from a study of T cell repertoires in cytomegalovirus infection (dated by TCRdb to about 2019). The study in broad terms: Because public TCR beta signatures pointed to carriage of CMV infection together with the matching HLA type, the HLA type of each donor mattered for the analysis. Study-wide findings and limitations: The ex vivo response was dominated by HLA-C-restricted CMV-specific TCR beta clonotypes, which also provided the single most frequent clonotype in two of eight donors. In both this cohort and an independent cohort of 352 donors, the cumulative frequency of public TCR beta family members distinguished carriers of CMV infection plus the relevant HLA type.

From the germline V gene, CDR1 is SGHVS and CDR2 is FNYEAQ. Trimming at the junction amounts to 2 bases on V and 4 bases on J, and the germline ends lie 18 bases apart. The CDR3 spans 17 residues, from the cysteine through the phenylalanine. Solely the CDR3 DNA is kept, with 51 bases framed from the first base. This clonotype showed up many times. The antigen it binds to is not known. No much larger clone exists at a distance of one base, and base qualities are not known. The listed sequencing device is Illumina HiSeq 1500. The raw public data were reprocessed by TCRdb itself: fastp quality trimming at Q25, MiXCR clonotype calling, in-frame beta chains only. Duplicate CDR3 protein sequences are folded into a single record with the most common DNA and genes. The sample table contains 45,000 to 75,000 distinct CDR3 sequences; only one count was recorded for about a third of them. Of the sample, 60% to 80% is held by the ten largest clones.

Sequenced material: PBMCs, sequenced either directly or after in vitro stimulation (not recorded which). This receptor was obtained from a human donor in good health (CMV status not recorded). Some clones in this sample may be carry-over from other donors' samples. Rearrangement joined TRBV7-6 to TRBJ2-1, and the D gene may be TRBD1, 6 bases matching. The sequence in DNA is TGTGCCAGCAGCTTAATCAATCCGGGACACGGATACAATGAGCAGTTCTTC. Translation gives CASSLINPGHGYNEQFF.